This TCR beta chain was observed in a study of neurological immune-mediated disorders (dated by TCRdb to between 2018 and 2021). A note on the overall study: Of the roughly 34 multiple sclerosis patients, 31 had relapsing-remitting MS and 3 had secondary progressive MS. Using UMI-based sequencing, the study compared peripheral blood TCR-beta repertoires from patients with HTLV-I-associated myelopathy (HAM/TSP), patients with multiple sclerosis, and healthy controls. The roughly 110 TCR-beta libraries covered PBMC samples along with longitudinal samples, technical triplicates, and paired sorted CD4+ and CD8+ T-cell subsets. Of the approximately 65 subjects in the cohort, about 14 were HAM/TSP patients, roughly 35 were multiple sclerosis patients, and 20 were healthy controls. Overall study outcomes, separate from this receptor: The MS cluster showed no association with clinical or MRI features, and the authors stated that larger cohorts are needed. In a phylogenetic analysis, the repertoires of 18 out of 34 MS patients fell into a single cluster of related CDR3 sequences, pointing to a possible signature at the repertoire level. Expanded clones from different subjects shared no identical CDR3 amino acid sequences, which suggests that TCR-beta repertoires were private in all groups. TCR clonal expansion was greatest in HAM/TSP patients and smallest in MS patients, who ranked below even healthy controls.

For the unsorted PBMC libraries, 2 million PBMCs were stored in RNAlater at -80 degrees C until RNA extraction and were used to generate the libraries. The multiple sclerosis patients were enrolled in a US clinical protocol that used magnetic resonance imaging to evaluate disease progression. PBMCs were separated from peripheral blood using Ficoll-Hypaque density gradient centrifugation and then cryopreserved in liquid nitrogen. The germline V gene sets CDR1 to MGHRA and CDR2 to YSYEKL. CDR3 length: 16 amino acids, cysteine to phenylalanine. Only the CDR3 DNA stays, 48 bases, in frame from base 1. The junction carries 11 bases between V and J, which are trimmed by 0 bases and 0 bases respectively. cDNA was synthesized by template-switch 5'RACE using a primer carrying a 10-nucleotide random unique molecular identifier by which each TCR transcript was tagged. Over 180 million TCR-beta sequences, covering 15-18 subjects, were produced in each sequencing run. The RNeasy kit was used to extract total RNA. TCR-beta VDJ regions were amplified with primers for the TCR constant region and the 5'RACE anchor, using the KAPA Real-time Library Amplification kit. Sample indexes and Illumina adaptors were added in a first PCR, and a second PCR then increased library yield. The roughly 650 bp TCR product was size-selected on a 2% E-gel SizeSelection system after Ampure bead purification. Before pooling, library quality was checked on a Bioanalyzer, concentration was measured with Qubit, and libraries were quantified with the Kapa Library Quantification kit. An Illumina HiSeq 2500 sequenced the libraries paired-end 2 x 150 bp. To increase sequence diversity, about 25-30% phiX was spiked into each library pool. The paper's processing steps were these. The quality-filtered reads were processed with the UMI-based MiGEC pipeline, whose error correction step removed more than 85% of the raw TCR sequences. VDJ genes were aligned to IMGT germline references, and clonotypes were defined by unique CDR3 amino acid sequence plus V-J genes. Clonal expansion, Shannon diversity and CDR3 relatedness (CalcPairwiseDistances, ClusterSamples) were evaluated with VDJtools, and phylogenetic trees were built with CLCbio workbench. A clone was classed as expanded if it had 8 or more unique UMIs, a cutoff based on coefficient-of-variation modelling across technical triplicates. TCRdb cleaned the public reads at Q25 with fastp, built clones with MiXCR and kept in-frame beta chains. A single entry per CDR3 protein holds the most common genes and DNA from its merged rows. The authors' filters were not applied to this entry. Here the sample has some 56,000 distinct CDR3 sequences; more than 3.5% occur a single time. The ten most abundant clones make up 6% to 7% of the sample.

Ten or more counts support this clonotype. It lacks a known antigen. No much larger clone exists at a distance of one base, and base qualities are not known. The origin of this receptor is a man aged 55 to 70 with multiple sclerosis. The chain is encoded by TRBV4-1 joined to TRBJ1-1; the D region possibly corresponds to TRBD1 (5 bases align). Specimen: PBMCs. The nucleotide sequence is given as TGCGCCAGCAGCCAAGAGGAGGGGCAGGTGAACACTGAAGCTTTCTTT. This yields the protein CASSQEEGQVNTEAFF.